The rows below give T cell receptor beta chains drawn from one sample of a study of blood T cell repertoires in COVID-19. TCRdb's copy holds only in-frame clones and misses some; the assay was immunoSEQ multiplex PCR. The sample includes approximately 200,000 clones, 86% of them seen just once. Material for sequencing was PBMCs or T cells enriched from blood (not recorded which). The receptor source for this set is a woman aged 30 to 39 who had recovered from COVID-19. The CDR3 runs from the conserved cysteine through the conserved F or W. The D gene is left open where the match is weak. Where a row states a size, it is once, few, many or the class of an expanded clone; other rows omit it.

clone size,V gene,D gene,CDR3 length,J gene,CDR3 DNA,CDR3 protein
once,TRBV19,.,13,TRBJ2-7,TGTGCCAGTAGTATAAGGGGCAGTCGGGAGCAGTACTTC,CASSIRGSREQYF
.,TRBV25-1,.,11,TRBJ2-7,TGTGCCAGCAGTGGAGGTTACGAGCAGTACTTC,CASSGGYEQYF
.,TRBV5-1,.,15,TRBJ1-1,TGCGCCAGCAGCTTGGGGGGCAGGTCTTTTACTGAAGCTTTCTTT,CASSLGGRSFTEAFF
.,TRBV5-1,TRBD1,18,TRBJ1-2,TGCGCCAGCAGCCAGTTCCGGGACAGCGGACCAACTAACTATGGCTACACCTTC,CASSQFRDSGPTNYGYTF
.,TRBV19,TRBD2,18,TRBJ2-3,TGTGCCAGTAGTATTGGGACTAGTGGAGTATCTAGCACAGATACGCAGTATTTT,CASSIGTSGVSSTDTQYF
.,TRBV7-2,.,14,TRBJ1-1,TGTGCCAGCAGCTTGGGGGCTATGAACACTGAAGCTTTCTTT,CASSLGAMNTEAFF
.,TRBV19,.,13,TRBJ1-5,TGTGCCAGTAGTATGGGCCCCATGCGGCCCCAGCATTTT,CASSMGPMRPQHF
.,TRBV5-8,TRBD2,15,TRBJ2-1,TGTGCCAGCAGCTTGATGGCTAGCGGGTACAATGAGCAGTTCTTC,CASSLMASGYNEQFF
.,TRBV19,.,14,TRBJ2-2,TGTGCCAGTAGTATTACCGGGGAGGCCGGGGAGCTGTTTTTT,CASSITGEAGELFF
.,TRBV6-5,TRBD1,15,TRBJ1-6,TGTGCCAGCAGCTATGGGACAGTTAATAATTCACCCCTCCACTTT,CASSYGTVNNSPLHF